This T cell receptor beta chain was recorded in a study of T-cell reconstitution after alpha-beta-depleted transplantation in children. Preparation of the TCRbeta library was carried out with unique molecular identifiers. From the PCR reads, TCRdb called clonotypes with MiXCR, one entry per CDR3 protein. The repertoire consists of about 980,000 distinct CDR3 sequences, with roughly 29% occurring once and the leading ten covering roughly 30%. Overall study results and limits: Newly generated T cells supplied most T-cell counts and diversity one year post-transplant. As was reported, about two months after transplant, alpha-beta T cells came from several hundred expanded graft clones. Diversity of TCRbeta at day 60 was high in some patients, arising from surviving recipient T cells and thymic progenitors.

The CDR3 has 12 residues. CDR1 is MNHEY and CDR2 is SVGEGT in the germline V gene. V lost 7 bases, J lost 3 bases, and 8 bases lay in between. Note on this clonotype: Antigen unknown.

The receptor was isolated from a boy younger than two who had a stem cell transplant for SCID, so the T cells may come from the graft donor. Sample: PBMCs, mostly from graft donor cells, taken 360 days after TCRalphabeta/CD19-depleted stem cell transplant. This chain links TRBV6-2 or TRBV6-3 with TRBJ2-3; D ambiguous. CDR3 nucleotides: TGTGCCAGCACCACTCGGACAGATACGCAGTATTTT. Its translation is CASTTRTDTQYF.